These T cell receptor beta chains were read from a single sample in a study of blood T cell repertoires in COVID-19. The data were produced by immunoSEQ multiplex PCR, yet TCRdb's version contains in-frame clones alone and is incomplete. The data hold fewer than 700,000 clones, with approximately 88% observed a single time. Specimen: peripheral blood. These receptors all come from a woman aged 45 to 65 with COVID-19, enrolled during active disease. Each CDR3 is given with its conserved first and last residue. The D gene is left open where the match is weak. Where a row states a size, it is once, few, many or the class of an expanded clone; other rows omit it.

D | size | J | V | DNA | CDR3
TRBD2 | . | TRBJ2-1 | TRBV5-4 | TGTGCCAGCAGCCCACGCCCCCAGCGGGGGACGGGAAATGAGCAGTTCTTC | CASSPRPQRGTGNEQFF
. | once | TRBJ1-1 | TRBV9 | TGTGCCAGCAGCCCTTACCAAGAGGGGAACACTGAAGCTTTCTTT | CASSPYQEGNTEAFF
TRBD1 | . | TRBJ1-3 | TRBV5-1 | TGCGCCAGCAGCTCCCAGACAGGGATCGGAAACACCATATATTTT | CASSSQTGIGNTIYF
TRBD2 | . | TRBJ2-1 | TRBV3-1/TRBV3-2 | TGTGCCAGCAGCCAAGGGGGGGGATCCTACAATGAGCAGTTCTTC | CASSQGGGSYNEQFF
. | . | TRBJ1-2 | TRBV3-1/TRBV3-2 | TGTGCCAGCAGCCCGCGACTACTGGGATTCAACACCTTC | CASSPRLLGFNTF
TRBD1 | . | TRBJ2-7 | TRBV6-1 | TGTGCCAGCAGTGAAGACCGAGGACAGGCCTACGAGCAGTACTTC | CASSEDRGQAYEQYF
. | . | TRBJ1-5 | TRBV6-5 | TGTGCCAGCAGAGGGAGCACGGATCAGCCCCAGCATTTT | CASRGSTDQPQHF
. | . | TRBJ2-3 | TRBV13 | TGTGCCAGCAGCAACGCGAAAAATACGCAGTATTTT | CASSNAKNTQYF
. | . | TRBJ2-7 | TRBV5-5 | TGTGCCAGCAGCGGAACGCGGGGGCCGGATCACGAGCAGTACTTC | CASSGTRGPDHEQYF
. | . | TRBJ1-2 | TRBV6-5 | TGTGCCAGCAGAGACAGCCTCTATGGCTACACCTTC | CASRDSLYGYTF
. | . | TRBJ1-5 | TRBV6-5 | TGTGCCAGCAGGTCAGGGGTAAATCAGCCCCAGCATTTT | CASRSGVNQPQHF
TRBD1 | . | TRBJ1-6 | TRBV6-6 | TGTGCCAGCAGTTCCCCAGGGGGCGTCGGGAATTCACCCCTCCACTTT | CASSSPGGVGNSPLHF
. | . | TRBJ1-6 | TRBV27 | TGTGCCAGCAGGCCCCAGGGGAGTTATAATTCACCCCTCCACTTT | CASRPQGSYNSPLHF
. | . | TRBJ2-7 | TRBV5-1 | TGCGCCAGCAGCGCGGACAGTATCGACTACGAGCAGTACTTC | CASSADSIDYEQYF
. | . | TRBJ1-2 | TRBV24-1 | TGTGCCACCGCGGGGAAAGAAGGCTACACCTTC | CATAGKEGYTF
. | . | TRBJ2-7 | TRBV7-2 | TGTGCCAGCAGCCCCAGCTCGGGCTACGAGCAGTACTTC | CASSPSSGYEQYF
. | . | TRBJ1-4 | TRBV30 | TGTGCCTGGAGTGTAACACGTCCAACTAATGAAAAACTGTTTTTT | CAWSVTRPTNEKLFF
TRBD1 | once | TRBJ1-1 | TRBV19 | TGTGCCAGTAGTAAACAGGGGGCAGAGCGCGCTTTCTTT | CASSKQGAERAFF
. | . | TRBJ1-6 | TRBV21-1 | TGTGCCAGCAGCAAGACGGGGTTGCCTAAAATTGGGTCACCCCTCCACTTT | CASSKTGLPKIGSPLHF
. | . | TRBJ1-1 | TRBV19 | TGTGCCGCCGGGGGGCGAGGTGAAGCTTTCTTT | CAAGGRGEAFF
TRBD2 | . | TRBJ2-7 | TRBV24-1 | TGTGCCACCAGTCGGGGGGGCGAGCAGTACTTC | CATSRGGEQYF
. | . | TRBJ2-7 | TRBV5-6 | TGTGCCAGCAGCTTCGGGCAGGGCCCCCGCGAGCAGTACTTC | CASSFGQGPREQYF
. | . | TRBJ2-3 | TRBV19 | TGTGCCAGTACCCAATCTACTCAGGCGGGACCACCAATGGATACGCAGTATTTT | CASTQSTQAGPPMDTQYF
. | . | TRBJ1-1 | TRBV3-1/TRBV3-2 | TGTGCCAGCAGCCAGTTGAACAAGAACACTGAAGCTTTCTTT | CASSQLNKNTEAFF
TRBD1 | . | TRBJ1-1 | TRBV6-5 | TGTGCCAGCAGTTGGGGACAGGTCGGTGGTGAAGCTTTCTTT | CASSWGQVGGEAFF
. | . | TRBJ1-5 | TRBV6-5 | TGTGCCAGCTCCGGGTCAGGAGGAGTTCAGCCCCAGCATTTT | CASSGSGGVQPQHF